The source of this T cell receptor beta chain is a study of T cells in Graves' hyperthyroidism and ophthalmopathy. Across the whole study: Peripheral blood was collected at initial diagnosis, before any treatment. Study-level points and caveats: Blood also showed most of the thyroid clonotypes that were expanded above 0.001.

Stable Graves' hyperthyroidism denoted no ophthalmopathy progression over 18 months. Clinical symptoms, serum thyroxine and TRAb, thyroid ultrasound and orbital computed tomography were used for the diagnoses. Ten or more counts support this clonotype. Its antigen remains unidentified. The ends were cut back, 3 bases at V and 2 bases at J, with 13 bases in the middle. The germline V gene has CDR1 MNHEY and CDR2 SMNVEV (reference sequence). The CDR3 is 15 amino acids. The source material, RNA transcripts, was used to amplify TCR beta CDR3 regions. The HTBI set primed first-round TCR CDR3 RT-PCR. TCRdb called the multiplex PCR reads again in MiXCR, with one record for every CDR3 protein. The sample contains roughly 170,000 distinct CDR3 sequences, 15% to 20% of which appear only once.

The chain recombines TRBV27 with TRBJ2-5, with D possibly being TRBD1 or TRBD2 (5 bases each). This TCR was sampled from a woman aged 50 to 65 with Graves' hyperthyroidism. Sequencing was performed on blood. The CDR3 DNA follows: TGTGCCAGCAGTTTGCGGTGGGGGATTCAAGAGACCCAGTACTTC. Its translation: CASSLRWGIQETQYF.